The 30 T cell receptor beta chains below come from one sample, sequenced in a study of blood T cells in healthy people across ages. Together with a sample-barcoded 5' primer, a J-beta primer mix was included in a second PCR lasting about 7 to 12 cycles. Using its own MiXCR run on the 5' RACE reads, TCRdb lists one record per CDR3 protein. The sample comprises around 650,000 distinct CDR3 sequences, roughly 32% of which are singletons, and 15% rests with the top ten. The sample comprised blood. These receptors came from a woman of 80 years or more in good health.

This clonotype was detected many times. The CDR3 spells CSLEVGTDTQYF. The CDR3 region has the DNA TGCAGCCTCGAGGTGGGCACAGATACGCAGTATTTT. The chain carries TRBV29-1 and TRBJ2-3; no reliable D call. The CDR3 is 12 residues long. Germline values: CDR1 SQVTM, CDR2 ANQGSEA. V was clipped by 8 bases and J by 1 base, with 10 bases between them.

This clonotype was observed many times. The CDR3 loop is CASSEAAGGLSPFF. The CDR3 bases are TGTGCCAGCAGCGAAGCCGCAGGGGGCCTCTCGCCGTTCTTC. The gene calls are TRBV7-2 and TRBJ2-1; TRBD1 matches 8 bases. Unmatched junction bases numbered 15, after V lost 5 bases and J lost 15 bases. Germline CDR1 reads SGHTA; CDR2 reads FQGNSA. This CDR3 comprises 14 residues. Together with reference TRBV7-2 and TRBJ2-1, the CDR3 gives the full variable domain: GAGVSQSPSNKVTEKGKDVELRCDPISGHTALYWYRQSLGQGLEFLIYFQGNSAPDKSGLPSDRFSAERTGGSVSTLTIQRTQQEDSAVYLCASSEAAGGLSPFFGPGTRLTVL.

At least ten counts were recorded for this clonotype. CDR3 bases: TGCAGTGCTGAGGGACTAGCGGAAGAGACCCAGTACTTC. Its protein product is CSAEGLAEETQYF. The genes are TRBV20-1 and TRBJ2-5; 11 positions agree with TRBD2. The CDR3 spans 13 residues. Germline trimming cut 5 bases from V and 3 bases from J; bases unmatched to any gene: 2. CDR1 DFQATT and CDR2 SNEGSKA come from the germline V gene (reference sequence).

This clonotype has at least ten counts. This rearrangement joins TRBV25-1 to TRBJ1-6, with TRBD1 matching over 10 bases. The trim removed 6 bases at V and 8 bases at J, leaving 7 bases unmatched. This CDR3 comprises 15 residues. Germline V CDR1 and CDR2: MGHDK, SYGVNS. The CDR3 DNA reads as TGTGCCAGCAGCTTATCCGGGACAGGGGATTCACCCCTCCACTTT. It yields the protein CASSLSGTGDSPLHF.

This clonotype came up many times. CDR3 in DNA: TGTGCCAGCAGCTCTCTCTCCGCAGGAGGAGAGACCCAGTACTTC. It encodes CASSSLSAGGETQYF. The chain joins TRBV9 to TRBJ2-5; D might be TRBD2 (5 bases). CDR3 length equals 15 residues. V was pared by 4 bases and J by 4 bases, with 17 bases between. In germline, CDR1 is SGDLS, CDR2 YYNGEE.

This clonotype was seen at least ten times. This chain uses TRBV14 with TRBJ2-7, with D possibly matching TRBD2 (5 bases). The germline V and J ends were trimmed by 4 bases and 4 bases, with 11 bases remaining between them. The CDR3 has 13 amino acids. Germline lookup yields CDR1 SGHDN and CDR2 FVKESK. The chain's CDR3 is CASSPLDSYEQYF. The DNA of the CDR3 is TGTGCCAGCAGCCCCTTGGACTCGTACGAGCAGTACTTC.

V is TRBV20-1 and J is TRBJ1-1; the D gene is possibly TRBD1 (6 bases). The CDR3 has 13 amino acids. V was clipped by 2 bases and J by 3 bases, with 10 bases between them. Per germline, CDR1 DFQATT and CDR2 SNEGSKA (reference sequence). This chain's CDR3 is CSARRPGDTEAFF. CDR3 in DNA: TGCAGTGCTAGACGGCCAGGGGACACTGAAGCTTTCTTT.

This clonotype showed up just once. The chain uses TRBV20-1 and TRBJ2-3; D is unresolved. With 0 bases removed from V and 1 base from J, the gap between germline ends came to 8 bases. CDR1 and CDR2 (germline): DFQATT, SNEGSKA (reference sequence). The CDR3 extends over 14 amino acids. CDR3 sequence reads: CSARDSSGTDTQYF. In DNA, the CDR3 is TGCAGTGCTAGAGATTCGTCAGGCACAGATACGCAGTATTTT.

This clonotype showed up just a few times. The gene calls are TRBV20-1 and TRBJ1-1; the D gene is possibly TRBD1 (5 bases). The CDR3 sequence is 11 residues long. Germline V gene data show CDR1 as DFQATT and CDR2 as SNEGSKA (reference sequence). The V gene lost 6 bases and the J gene lost 7 bases, with 12 bases spanning the gap. Here the CDR3 DNA reads TGCAGTGCGGTACGGGACGGTGAAGCTTTCTTT. Protein: CSAVRDGEAFF.

Turning to this clonotype: A much larger clone lies a single base off, so this may be a read error. The V and J genes are TRBV7-6 and TRBJ2-5; 10 nucleotides match TRBD2. V lost 0 bases, J lost 2 bases, and 3 bases stayed unmatched. Germline CDR1 SGHVS, CDR2 FNYEAQ. CDR3 length equals 16 residues. CDR3 sequence reads: CASSLASSGGQETQYF. The CDR3 DNA is TGTGCCAGCAGCTTAGCGTCTAGCGGGGGACAAGAGACCCAGTACTTC.

This clonotype was detected ten times or more. Just one base apart from a much larger clone, this may be a read error. The genes are TRBV7-2 and TRBJ1-1; D remains ambiguous. Germline CDR1 and CDR2: SGHTA and FQGNSA. The CDR3 runs to 13 residues. V was clipped by 4 bases and J by 0 bases, with 6 bases between them. CDR3 region: CASSSPVNTEAFF. CDR3 nucleotide sequence: TGTGCCAGCAGCTCGCCAGTGAACACTGAAGCTTTCTTT.

A word on this clonotype: A read error may produce the germline difference seen at one junction end. The genes are TRBV6-6 and TRBJ2-6; D is undetermined. The CDR3 spans 15 residues. Germline CDR1 MNHNY, CDR2 SVGAGI (reference sequence). The CDR3 protein is CASSSSGPGANVLTF. The CDR3 DNA reads as TGTGCCAGTAGTTCCTCCGGGCCTGGGGCCAACGTCCTGACTTTC.

Comments on this clonotype: A read error may be the cause here, since a much bigger clone is one base away. The CDR3 DNA is TGTGCCGGCAGACAACCGGGACAGGGGGCTGTTGAGCAGTTCTTC. It encodes CAGRQPGQGAVEQFF. The genes are TRBV6-6 and TRBJ2-1; 12 bases agree with TRBD1. This CDR3 is built from 15 residues. Germline CDR1 reads MNHNY; CDR2 reads SVGAGI (reference sequence).

In its sample, this clonotype was seen many times. CDR3 nucleotides: TGCAGCGTTGAAGATTTCGGGGCGTCCACCTTC. Translation gives CSVEDFGASTF. The chain combines TRBV29-1 with TRBJ1-2; D is perhaps TRBD1 (5 bases). The CDR3 sequence is 11 residues long. The V end lost 0 bases, the J end lost 13 bases, and 12 bases lay between the germline ends. Germline values: CDR1 SQVTM, CDR2 ANQGSEA. Full variable domain (outside the CDR3, taken from reference TRBV29-1 and TRBJ1-2): SAVISQKPSRDICQRGTSLTIQCQVDSQVTMMFWYRQQPGQSLTLIATANQGSEATYESGFVIDKFPISRPNLTFSTLTVSNMSPEDSSIYLCSVEDFGASTFGSGTRLTVV.

The sample holds a few counts of this clonotype. This sequence may be a read error, since a much larger clone differs from it by one base. CDR3 coding DNA: TGTGTCAGCAGCGTAGGGTCGGAACCCTACGAGCAGTACTTC. The encoded protein is CVSSVGSEPYEQYF. The chain recombines TRBV9 with TRBJ2-7; no clear D. This CDR3 is built from 14 residues. Per germline, CDR1 SGDLS and CDR2 YYNGEE.

This clonotype was counted at least ten times. This chain connects TRBV12-3 or TRBV12-4 to TRBJ1-5; 11 bases align to TRBD1. Trimming cost V 6 bases and J 7 bases; bases outside gene matches: 5. This CDR3 spans 14 amino acids. CDR3 region: CASRRTGGSQPQHF. The CDR3 DNA reads as TGTGCCAGCAGACGGACAGGGGGCTCCCAGCCCCAGCATTTT.

This clonotype was detected a few times. V usage is TRBV6-6 and J usage is TRBJ1-5; D unclear. In germline, CDR1 is MNHNY, CDR2 SVGAGI (reference sequence). The CDR3 extends over 15 amino acids. V lost 5 bases and J lost 0, with 11 bases in between. CDR3 protein: CASSRLGDSNQPQHF. CDR3 nucleotide sequence: TGTGCCAGCAGTCGTCTGGGCGATAGCAATCAGCCCCAGCATTTT.

This clonotype was observed at least ten times. In DNA, the CDR3 is TGCGCCAGCAGCTATGGGACTCTCGAACGAGAGACCCAGTACTTC. Protein: CASSYGTLERETQYF. The genes are TRBV5-1 and TRBJ2-5; the D gene is possibly TRBD2 (6 bases). In germline, CDR1 is SGHRS, CDR2 YFSETQ. V was shortened by 3 bases and J by 4 bases, with 16 bases between the two germline ends. This CDR3 contains 15 residues.

This clonotype was seen many times. The chain has TRBV6-2 or TRBV6-3 and TRBJ2-3, with TRBD2 matching 12 bases. The CDR3 is made up of 16 amino acids. The junction had 8 bases not matched to a gene; V was cut back by 6 bases and J by 4 bases. CDR1 is MNHEY and CDR2 is SVGEGT in the germline V gene. The CDR3 bases are TGTGCCAGCAGCTCTGGACTAGCGGGGCGTTCAGATACGCAGTATTTT. Translating gives CASSSGLAGRSDTQYF.

This clonotype was counted only a few times. V and J are TRBV6-1 and TRBJ1-1, with 7 bases identical to TRBD1. J lost 1 base, V lost 6 bases, and 11 bases had no gene match. The CDR3 contains 16 residues. CDR1 MNHNS and CDR2 SASEGT come from the germline V gene. CDR3 in amino acids: CASRQGQGGGNTEAFF. The CDR3 region has the DNA TGTGCCAGCAGACAGGGGCAAGGAGGTGGGAACACTGAAGCTTTCTTT.

The V and J genes are TRBV7-2 and TRBJ2-5, with 9 nucleotides matching TRBD1. The CDR3 spans 16 residues. Germline CDR1 reads SGHTA; CDR2 reads FQGNSA. The trim removed 5 bases at V and 3 bases at J, leaving 10 bases unmatched. CDR3 amino acids: CASSQLWGTGKETQYF. For the CDR3, the DNA is TGTGCCAGCAGCCAACTGTGGGGGACAGGGAAAGAGACCCAGTACTTC.

This clonotype was seen ten or more times. The V and J genes are TRBV6-2 or TRBV6-3 and TRBJ2-1; TRBD2 might be the D (7 bases). The CDR3 sequence is 16 residues long. Trimming stripped 8 bases from V and 5 bases from J, with 22 bases between. The germline gives CDR1 MNHEY, CDR2 SVGEGT. The CDR3 DNA is TGTGCCAGCGGGGGCGGGGGCGTAGAGGAAAACAATGAGCAGTTCTTC. Translation gives CASGGGGVEENNEQFF.

This clonotype has more than one count but fewer than ten. This chain links TRBV27 with TRBJ2-5; TRBD1 matches 9 bases. The last part of the DNA fits TRBJ2-7 better; the J call may be wrong. The CDR3 extends over 15 amino acids. The germline gives CDR1 MNHEY, CDR2 SMNVEV (reference sequence). The CDR3 spells CASSLFGTGWVEQYF. Written as DNA, the CDR3 is TGTGCCAGCAGTTTATTCGGGACAGGGTGGGTCGAGCAGTACTTC.

This chain connects TRBV20-1 to TRBJ2-3; 10 bases are shared with TRBD2. Germline CDR1 is DFQATT and CDR2 is SNEGSKA (reference sequence). This CDR3 is 15 amino acids long. V trimming: 6 bases; J trimming: 0 bases; junction bases outside the gene matches: 6. As DNA, the CDR3 is TGCAGTGCGGTAGCGGGGGGTTCTAGCACAGATACGCAGTATTTT. This encodes CSAVAGGSSTDTQYF.

The genes are TRBV5-1 and TRBJ2-6; D uncertain. The CDR3 runs to 17 residues. Germline V lookup: CDR1 SGHRS, CDR2 YFSETQ. V lost 1 base and J lost 0, with 11 bases in between. Here the CDR3 reads CASSLMDPNSGANVLTF. The CDR3 DNA follows: TGCGCCAGCAGCTTGATGGACCCAAACTCTGGGGCCAACGTCCTGACTTTC.

This clonotype was detected ten times or more. The V and J genes are TRBV7-2 and TRBJ1-2, with 7 bases fitting TRBD1. The trim removed 5 bases at V and 7 bases at J, leaving 4 bases unmatched. This CDR3 is 12 amino acids long. CDR1 SGHTA and CDR2 FQGNSA come from the germline V gene. The CDR3 DNA follows: TGTGCCAGCAGCACAGACAGGGTTGGCTACACCTTC. This gives the protein CASSTDRVGYTF.

The table lists this clonotype with many counts. The chain combines TRBV6-6 with TRBJ1-2; 7 positions agree with TRBD1. V shed 6 bases and J 0 bases; nucleotides not matched to a gene: 13. This CDR3 region has 17 residues. Germline CDR1 and CDR2: MNHNY and SVGAGI (reference sequence). CDR3 DNA sequence: TGTGCCAGCAGGGATGTACCCGGACAGGCAGCTAACTATGGCTACACCTTC. Its translation: CASRDVPGQAANYGYTF.

In its sample, this clonotype was seen many times. The chain carries TRBV27 and TRBJ2-7; D not resolved. CDR3 length: 14 amino acids. Germline CDR1 MNHEY, CDR2 SMNVEV (reference sequence). The germline V and J ends were trimmed by 3 bases and 0 bases, with 9 bases remaining between them. The CDR3 sequence: CASSFASGSYEQYF. The CDR3 DNA follows: TGTGCCAGCAGTTTCGCGTCAGGCTCCTACGAGCAGTACTTC.

This clonotype was seen many times. This chain joins TRBV24-1 and TRBJ2-3; D is unclear. CDR1 is KGHDR and CDR2 is SFDVKD in the germline V gene. Deletions cut 5 bases from V and 4 bases from J, with 6 bases between. The CDR3 spans 12 residues. The CDR3 protein is CATSAPADTQYF. The CDR3 coding sequence is TGTGCCACCAGTGCCCCGGCAGATACGCAGTATTTT.

This clonotype was counted at least ten times. J is TRBJ1-2 and V is TRBV12-3 or TRBV12-4; the D gene is possibly TRBD1 (6 bases). Trimming left V 6 bases short and J 2 bases short, with 13 bases between. The CDR3 spans 14 residues. The CDR3 here is CASSLQGANYGYTF. For the CDR3, the DNA is TGTGCCAGCAGCCTACAGGGAGCGAACTATGGCTACACCTTC.